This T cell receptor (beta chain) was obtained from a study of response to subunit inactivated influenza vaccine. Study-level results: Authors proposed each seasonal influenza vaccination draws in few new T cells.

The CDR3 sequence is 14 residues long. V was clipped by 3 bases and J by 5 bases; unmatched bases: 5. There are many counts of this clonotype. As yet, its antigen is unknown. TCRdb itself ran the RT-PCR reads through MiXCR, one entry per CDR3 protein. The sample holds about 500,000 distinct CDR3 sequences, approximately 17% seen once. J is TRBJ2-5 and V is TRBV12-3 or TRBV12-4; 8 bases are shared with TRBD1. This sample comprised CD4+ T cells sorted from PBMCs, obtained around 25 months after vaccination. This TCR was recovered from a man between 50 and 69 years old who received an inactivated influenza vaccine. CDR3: CASSLSGGGETQYF. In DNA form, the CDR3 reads TGTGCCAGCAGTTTGTCAGGGGGCGGTGAGACCCAGTACTTC.